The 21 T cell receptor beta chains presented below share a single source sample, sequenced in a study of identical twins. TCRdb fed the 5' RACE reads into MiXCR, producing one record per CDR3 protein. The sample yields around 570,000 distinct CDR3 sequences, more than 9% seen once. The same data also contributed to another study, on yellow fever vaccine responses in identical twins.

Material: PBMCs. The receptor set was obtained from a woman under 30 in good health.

For the CDR3, the DNA is TGTGCCAGCAGCGCGGGGTTGGCGAGCACAGATACGCAGTATTTT. Translating it yields CASSAGLASTDTQYF. This chain links TRBV9 with TRBJ2-3, with D possibly TRBD2 on 5 matching bases. This CDR3 has 15 residues. V was shortened by 3 bases and J by 0 bases, with 11 bases between the two germline ends. Germline CDR1 is SGDLS and CDR2 is YYNGEE.

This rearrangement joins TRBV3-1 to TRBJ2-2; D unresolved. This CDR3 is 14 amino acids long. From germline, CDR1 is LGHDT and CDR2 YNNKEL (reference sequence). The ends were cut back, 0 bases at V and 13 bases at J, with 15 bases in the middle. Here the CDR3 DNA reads TGTGCCAGCAGCCAAGATCCAGGCCAGGCAAGGCTGTTTTTT. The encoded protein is CASSQDPGQARLFF.

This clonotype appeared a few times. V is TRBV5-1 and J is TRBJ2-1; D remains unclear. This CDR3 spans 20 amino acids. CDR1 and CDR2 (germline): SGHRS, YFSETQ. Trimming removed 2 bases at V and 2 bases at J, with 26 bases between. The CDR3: CASSLVQIGFVTIPYNEQFF. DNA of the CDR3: TGCGCCAGCAGCTTAGTTCAGATTGGTTTTGTAACCATCCCCTACAATGAGCAGTTCTTC.

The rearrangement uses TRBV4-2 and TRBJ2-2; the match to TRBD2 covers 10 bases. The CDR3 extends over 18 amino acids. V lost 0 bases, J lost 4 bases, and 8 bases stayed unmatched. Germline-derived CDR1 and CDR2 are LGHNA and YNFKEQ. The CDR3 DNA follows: TGTGCCAGCAGCCAAGATGCTAGCGGGAGAATGAGCACCGGGGAGCTGTTTTTT. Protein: CASSQDASGRMSTGELFF.

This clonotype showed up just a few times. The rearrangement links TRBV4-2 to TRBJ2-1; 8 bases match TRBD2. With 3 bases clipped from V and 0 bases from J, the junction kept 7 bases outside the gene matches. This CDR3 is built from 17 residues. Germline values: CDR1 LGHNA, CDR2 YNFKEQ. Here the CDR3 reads CASSHPQSGSSYNEQFF. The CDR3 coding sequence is TGTGCCAGCAGCCATCCCCAAAGCGGGAGCTCCTACAATGAGCAGTTCTTC.

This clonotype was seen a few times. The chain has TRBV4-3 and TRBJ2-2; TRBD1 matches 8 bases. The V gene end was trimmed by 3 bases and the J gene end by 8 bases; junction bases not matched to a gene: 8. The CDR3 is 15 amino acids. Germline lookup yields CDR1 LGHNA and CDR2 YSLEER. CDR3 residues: CASSQAGQGKGELFF. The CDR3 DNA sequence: TGCGCCAGCAGCCAGGCAGGACAGGGTAAAGGGGAGCTGTTTTTT.

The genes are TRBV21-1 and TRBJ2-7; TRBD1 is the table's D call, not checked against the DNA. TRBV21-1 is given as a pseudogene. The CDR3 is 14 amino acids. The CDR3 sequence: CASSPGTGKYEQYF. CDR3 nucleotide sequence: TGTGCCAGCAGCCCCGGGACAGGGAAATACGAGCAGTACTTC.

The CDR3 DNA sequence: TGTGCCAGCGGAGGGGGGGCAGACTCTGTTTACGAGCAGTACTTC. This codes for CASGGGADSVYEQYF. This chain joins TRBV11-2 and TRBJ2-7, with D tentatively TRBD2 (7 bases). Trimming pared 8 bases from V and 4 bases from J, leaving 21 bases between. The germline V gene has CDR1 SGHAT and CDR2 FQNNGV. The CDR3 is made up of 15 amino acids.

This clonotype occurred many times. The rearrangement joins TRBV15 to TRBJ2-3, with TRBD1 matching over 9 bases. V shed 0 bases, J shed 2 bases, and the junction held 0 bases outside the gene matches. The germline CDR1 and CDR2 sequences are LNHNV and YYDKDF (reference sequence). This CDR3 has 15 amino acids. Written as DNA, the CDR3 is TGTGCCACCAGCAGAGAACAGGGGGCCACAGATACGCAGTATTTT. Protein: CATSREQGATDTQYF.

The CDR3: CSELDRYQETQYF. The CDR3 bases are TGCAGCGAATTGGACAGGTACCAAGAGACCCAGTACTTC. The chain uses TRBV29-1 and TRBJ2-5, with 7 bases identical to TRBD1. The junction had 5 bases not matched to a gene; V was cut back by 7 bases and J by 0 bases. This CDR3 comprises 13 residues. Germline V CDR1 and CDR2: SQVTM, ANQGSEA. The complete variable domain, with remaining parts taken from reference TRBV29-1 and TRBJ2-5, reads SAVISQKPSRDICQRGTSLTIQCQVDSQVTMMFWYRQQPGQSLTLIATANQGSEATYESGFVIDKFPISRPNLTFSTLTVSNMSPEDSSIYLCSELDRYQETQYFGPGTRLLVL.

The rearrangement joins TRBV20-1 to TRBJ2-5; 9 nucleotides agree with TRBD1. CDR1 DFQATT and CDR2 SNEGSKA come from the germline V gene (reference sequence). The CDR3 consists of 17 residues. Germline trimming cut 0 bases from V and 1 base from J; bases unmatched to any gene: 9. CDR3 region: CSARDWATGGFQETQYF. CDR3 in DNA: TGCAGTGCTAGAGATTGGGCGACAGGGGGGTTCCAAGAGACCCAGTACTTC.

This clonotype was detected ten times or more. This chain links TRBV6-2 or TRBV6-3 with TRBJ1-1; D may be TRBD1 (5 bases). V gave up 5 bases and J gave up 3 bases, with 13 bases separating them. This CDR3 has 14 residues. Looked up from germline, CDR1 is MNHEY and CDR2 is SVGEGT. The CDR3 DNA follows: TGTGCCAGCAGTAATACCCAGGGTTACACTGAAGCTTTCTTT. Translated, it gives CASSNTQGYTEAFF.

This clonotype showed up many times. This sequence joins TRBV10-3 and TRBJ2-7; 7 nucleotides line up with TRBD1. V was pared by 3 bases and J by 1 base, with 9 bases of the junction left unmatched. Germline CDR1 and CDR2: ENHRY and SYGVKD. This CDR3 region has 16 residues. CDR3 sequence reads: CAISEGGQKRSYEQYF. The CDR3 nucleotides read TGTGCCATCAGTGAAGGGGGCCAGAAAAGGTCCTACGAGCAGTACTTC.

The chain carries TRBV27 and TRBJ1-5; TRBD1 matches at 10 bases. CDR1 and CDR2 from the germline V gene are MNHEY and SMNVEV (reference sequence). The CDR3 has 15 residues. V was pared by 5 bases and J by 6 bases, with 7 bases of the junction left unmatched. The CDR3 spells CASSQTGGRAQPQHF. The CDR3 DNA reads TGTGCCAGCAGTCAGACAGGGGGCCGCGCTCAGCCCCAGCATTTT.

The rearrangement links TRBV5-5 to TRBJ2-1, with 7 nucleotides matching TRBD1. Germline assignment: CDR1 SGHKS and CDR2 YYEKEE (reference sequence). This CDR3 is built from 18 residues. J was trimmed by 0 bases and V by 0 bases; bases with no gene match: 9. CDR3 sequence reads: CASSLGGTVLSSYNEQFF. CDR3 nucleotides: TGTGCCAGCAGCTTGGGGGGGACAGTTCTCAGCTCCTACAATGAGCAGTTCTTC.

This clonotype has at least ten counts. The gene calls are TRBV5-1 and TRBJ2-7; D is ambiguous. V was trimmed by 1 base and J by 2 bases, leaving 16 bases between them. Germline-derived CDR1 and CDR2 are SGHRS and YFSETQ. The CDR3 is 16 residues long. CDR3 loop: CASSLKGMISTYEQYF. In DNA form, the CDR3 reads TGCGCCAGCAGCTTGAAAGGGATGATCAGTACCTACGAGCAGTACTTC.

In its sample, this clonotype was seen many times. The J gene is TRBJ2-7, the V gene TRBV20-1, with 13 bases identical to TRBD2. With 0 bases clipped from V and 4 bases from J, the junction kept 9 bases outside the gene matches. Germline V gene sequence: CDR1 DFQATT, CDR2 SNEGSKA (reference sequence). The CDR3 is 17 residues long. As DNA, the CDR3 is TGCAGTGCTAGAGATCCCGGACTAGCGGGGGACTCATACGAGCAGTACTTC. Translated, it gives CSARDPGLAGDSYEQYF.

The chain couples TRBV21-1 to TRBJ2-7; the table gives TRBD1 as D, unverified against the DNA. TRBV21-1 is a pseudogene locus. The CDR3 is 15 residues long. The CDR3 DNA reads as TGTGCCAGCATGAGGGGTACATACTCCTCCTACGAGCAGTACTTC. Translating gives CASMRGTYSSYEQYF.

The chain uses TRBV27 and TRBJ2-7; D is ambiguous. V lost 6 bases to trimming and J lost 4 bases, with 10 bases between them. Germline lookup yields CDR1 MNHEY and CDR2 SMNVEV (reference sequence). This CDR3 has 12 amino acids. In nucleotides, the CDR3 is TGTGCCAGCAGCCGAGACAAGTACGAGCAGTACTTC. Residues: CASSRDKYEQYF.

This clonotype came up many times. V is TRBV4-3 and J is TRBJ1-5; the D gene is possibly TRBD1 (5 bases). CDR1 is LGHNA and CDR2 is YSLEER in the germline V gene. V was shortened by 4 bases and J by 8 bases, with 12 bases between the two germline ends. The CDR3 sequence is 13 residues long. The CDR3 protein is CASSPVGAKPQHF. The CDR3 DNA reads TGCGCCAGCAGCCCCGTAGGGGCCAAGCCCCAGCATTTT.

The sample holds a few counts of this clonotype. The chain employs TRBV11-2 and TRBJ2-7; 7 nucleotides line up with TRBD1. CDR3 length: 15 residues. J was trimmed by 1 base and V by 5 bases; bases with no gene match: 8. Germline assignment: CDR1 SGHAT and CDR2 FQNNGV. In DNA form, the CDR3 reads TGTGCCAGCAGCACCCGACAGGGCCCATCCTACGAGCAGTACTTC. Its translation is CASSTRQGPSYEQYF. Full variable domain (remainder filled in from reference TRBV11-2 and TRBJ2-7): EAGVAQSPRYKIIEKRQSVAFWCNPISGHATLYWYQQILGQGPKLLIQFQNNGVVDDSQLPKDRFSAERLKGVDSTLKIQPAKLEDSAVYLCASSTRQGPSYEQYFGPGTRLTVT.